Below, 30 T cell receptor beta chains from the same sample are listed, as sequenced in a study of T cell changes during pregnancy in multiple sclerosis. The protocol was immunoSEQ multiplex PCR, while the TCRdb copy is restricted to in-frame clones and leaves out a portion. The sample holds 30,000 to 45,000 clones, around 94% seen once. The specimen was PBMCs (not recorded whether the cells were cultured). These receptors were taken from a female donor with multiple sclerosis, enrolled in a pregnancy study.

The CDR3 reads CASSPPRLAGLSGANVLTF. The CDR3 DNA sequence: TGTGCCAGCTCACCACCGCGCTTAGCGGGTCTCTCTGGGGCCAACGTCCTGACTTTC. The gene calls are TRBV18 and TRBJ2-6, with 7 nucleotides matching TRBD2. This CDR3 spans 19 amino acids. Germline values: CDR1 KGHSH, CDR2 LQKENI. Trimming took 0 bases from V and 0 from J; bases not matched to a gene: 8.

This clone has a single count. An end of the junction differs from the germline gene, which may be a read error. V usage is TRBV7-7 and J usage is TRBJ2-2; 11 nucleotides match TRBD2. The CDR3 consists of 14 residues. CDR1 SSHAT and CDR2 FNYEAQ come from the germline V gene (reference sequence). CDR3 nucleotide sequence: TGTGCTAGCAGCCATAGCGGGAGGGCCGGGGAGCTGTTTTTT. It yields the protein CASSHSGRAGELFF.

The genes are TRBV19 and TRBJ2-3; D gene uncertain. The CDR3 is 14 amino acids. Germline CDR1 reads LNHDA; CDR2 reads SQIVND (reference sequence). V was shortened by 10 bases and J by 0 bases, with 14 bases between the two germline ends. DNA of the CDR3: TGTGCCACTCATGGGCGGATAAGCACAGATACGCAGTATTTT. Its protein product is CATHGRISTDTQYF.

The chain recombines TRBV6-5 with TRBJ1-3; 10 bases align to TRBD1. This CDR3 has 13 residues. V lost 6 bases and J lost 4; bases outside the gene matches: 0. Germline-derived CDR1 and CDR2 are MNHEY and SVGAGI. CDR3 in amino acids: CASRDRGGNTIYF. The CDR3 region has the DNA TGTGCCAGCAGGGACAGGGGGGGAAACACCATATATTTT.

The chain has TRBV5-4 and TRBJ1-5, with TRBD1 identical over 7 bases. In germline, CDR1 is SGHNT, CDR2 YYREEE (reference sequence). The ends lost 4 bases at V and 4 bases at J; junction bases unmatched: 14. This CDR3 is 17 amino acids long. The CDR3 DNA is TGTGCCAGCAGCCTGAGGGACAGAGATTATAATAATCAGCCCCAGCATTTT. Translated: CASSLRDRDYNNQPQHF.

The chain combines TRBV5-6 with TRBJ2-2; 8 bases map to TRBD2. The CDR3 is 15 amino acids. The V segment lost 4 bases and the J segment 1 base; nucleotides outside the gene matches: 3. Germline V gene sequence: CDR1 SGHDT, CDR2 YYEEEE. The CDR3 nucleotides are TGTGCCAGCAGCACCAGCGGGAGGAACACCGGGGAGCTGTTTTTT. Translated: CASSTSGRNTGELFF.

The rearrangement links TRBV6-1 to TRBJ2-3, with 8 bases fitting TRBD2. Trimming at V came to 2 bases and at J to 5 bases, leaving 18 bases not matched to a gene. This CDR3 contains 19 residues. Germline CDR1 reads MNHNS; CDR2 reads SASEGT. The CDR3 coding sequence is TGTGCCAGCAGTGAACCTATCCTCCGGACGGGAGGGCCGGGAGATACGCAGTATTTT. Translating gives CASSEPILRTGGPGDTQYF.

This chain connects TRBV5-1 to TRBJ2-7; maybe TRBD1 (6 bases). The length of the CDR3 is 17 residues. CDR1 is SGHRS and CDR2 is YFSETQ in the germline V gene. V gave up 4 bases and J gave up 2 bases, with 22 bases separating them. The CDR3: CASSHNARTVPPYEQYF. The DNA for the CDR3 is TGCGCCAGCAGCCACAATGCCCGGACAGTGCCTCCCTACGAGCAGTACTTC.

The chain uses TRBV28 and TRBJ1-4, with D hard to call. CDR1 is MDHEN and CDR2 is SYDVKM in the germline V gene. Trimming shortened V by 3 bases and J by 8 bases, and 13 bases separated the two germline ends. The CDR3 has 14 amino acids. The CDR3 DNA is TGTGCCAGCAGTTTCGCCACACTAGGCGAAAAACTGTTTTTT. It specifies CASSFATLGEKLFF.

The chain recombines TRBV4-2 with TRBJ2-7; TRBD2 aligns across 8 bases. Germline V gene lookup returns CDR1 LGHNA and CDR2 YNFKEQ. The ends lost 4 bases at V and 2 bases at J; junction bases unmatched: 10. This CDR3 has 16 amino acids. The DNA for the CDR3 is TGTGCCAGCAGCCCACAAATAGCGGGGACCCCCTACGAGCAGTACTTC. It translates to CASSPQIAGTPYEQYF.

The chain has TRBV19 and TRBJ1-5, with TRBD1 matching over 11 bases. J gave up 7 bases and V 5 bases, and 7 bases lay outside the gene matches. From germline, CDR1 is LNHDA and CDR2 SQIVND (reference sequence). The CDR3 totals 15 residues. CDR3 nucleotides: TGTGCCAGTAGTCTCGCCGGACAGGGGGCACAGCCCCAGCATTTT. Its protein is CASSLAGQGAQPQHF. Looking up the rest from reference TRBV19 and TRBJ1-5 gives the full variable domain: DGGITQSPKYLFRKEGQNVTLSCEQNLNHDAMYWYRQDPGQGLRLIYYSQIVNDFQKGDIAEGYSVSREKKESFPLTVTSAQKNPTAFYLCASSLAGQGAQPQHFGDGTRLSIL.

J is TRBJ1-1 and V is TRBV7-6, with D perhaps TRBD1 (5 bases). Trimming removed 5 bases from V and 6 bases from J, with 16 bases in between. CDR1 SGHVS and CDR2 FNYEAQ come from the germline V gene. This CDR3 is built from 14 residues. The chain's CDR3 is CASSLQDGSSEAFF. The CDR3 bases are TGTGCCAGCAGCCTACAGGACGGGAGCTCTGAAGCTTTCTTT.

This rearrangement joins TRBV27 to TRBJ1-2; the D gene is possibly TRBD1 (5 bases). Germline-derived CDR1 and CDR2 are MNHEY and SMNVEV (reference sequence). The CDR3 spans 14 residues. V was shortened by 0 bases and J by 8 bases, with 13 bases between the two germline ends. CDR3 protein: CASSLSQGAGGYTF. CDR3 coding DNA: TGTGCCAGCAGTTTATCACAAGGGGCGGGGGGCTACACCTTC.

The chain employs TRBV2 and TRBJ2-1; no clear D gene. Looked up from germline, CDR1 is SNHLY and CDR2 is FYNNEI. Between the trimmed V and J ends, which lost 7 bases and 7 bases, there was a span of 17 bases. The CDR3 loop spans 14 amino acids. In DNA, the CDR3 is TGTGCCAGCAAGAACGGGCCCCTGGGTAATGAGCAGTTCTTC. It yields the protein CASKNGPLGNEQFF.

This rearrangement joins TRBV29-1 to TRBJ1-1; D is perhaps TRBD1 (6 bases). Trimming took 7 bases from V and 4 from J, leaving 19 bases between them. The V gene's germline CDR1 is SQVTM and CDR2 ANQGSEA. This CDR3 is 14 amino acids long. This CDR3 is CSAGPNRDGTEAFF. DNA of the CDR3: TGCAGCGCCGGCCCAAACAGGGACGGCACTGAAGCTTTCTTT.

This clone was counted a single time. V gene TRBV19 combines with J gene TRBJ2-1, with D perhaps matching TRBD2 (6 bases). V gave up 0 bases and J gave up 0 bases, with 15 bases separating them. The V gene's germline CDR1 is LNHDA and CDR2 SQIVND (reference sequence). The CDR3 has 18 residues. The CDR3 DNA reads TGTGCCAGTAGTATAGATTTCGGGAGTCCCCTCTCCTACAATGAGCAGTTCTTC. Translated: CASSIDFGSPLSYNEQFF.

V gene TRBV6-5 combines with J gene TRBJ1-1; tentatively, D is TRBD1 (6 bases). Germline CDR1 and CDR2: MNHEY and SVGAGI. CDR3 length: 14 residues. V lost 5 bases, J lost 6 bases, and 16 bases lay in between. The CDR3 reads CASSKDRGLSEAFF. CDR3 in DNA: TGTGCCAGCAGTAAGGACAGAGGATTATCTGAAGCTTTCTTT.

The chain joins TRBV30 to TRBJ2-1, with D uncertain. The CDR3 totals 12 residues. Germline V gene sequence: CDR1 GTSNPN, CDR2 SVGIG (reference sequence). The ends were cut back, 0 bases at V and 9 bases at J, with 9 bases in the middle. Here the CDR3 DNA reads TGTGCCTGGAGTGTACGAGGCGGTGAGCAGTTCTTC. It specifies CAWSVRGGEQFF. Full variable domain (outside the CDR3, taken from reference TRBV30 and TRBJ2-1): SQTIHQWPATLVQPVGSPLSLECTVEGTSNPNLYWYRQAAGRGLQLLFYSVGIGQISSEVPQNLSASRPQDRQFILSSKKLLLSDSGFYLCAWSVRGGEQFFGPGTRLTVL.

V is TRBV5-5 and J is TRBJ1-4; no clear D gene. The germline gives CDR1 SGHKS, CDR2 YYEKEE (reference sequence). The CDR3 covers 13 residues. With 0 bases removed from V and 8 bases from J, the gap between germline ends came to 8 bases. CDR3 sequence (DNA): TGTGCCAGCAGCTTGGCACAAGGGGAAAAACTGTTTTTT. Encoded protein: CASSLAQGEKLFF.

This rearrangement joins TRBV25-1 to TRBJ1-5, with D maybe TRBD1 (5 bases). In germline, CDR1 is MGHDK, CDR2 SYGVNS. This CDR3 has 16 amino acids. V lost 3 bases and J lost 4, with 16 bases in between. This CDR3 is CASSDSNGGGNQPQHF. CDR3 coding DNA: TGTGCCAGCAGTGATTCGAACGGGGGTGGAAATCAGCCCCAGCATTTT.

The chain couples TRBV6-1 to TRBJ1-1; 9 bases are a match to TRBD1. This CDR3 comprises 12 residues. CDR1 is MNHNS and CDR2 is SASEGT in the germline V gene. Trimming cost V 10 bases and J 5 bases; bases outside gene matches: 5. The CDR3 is CATADRGTEAFF. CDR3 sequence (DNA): TGTGCCACCGCAGACAGGGGGACTGAAGCTTTCTTT.

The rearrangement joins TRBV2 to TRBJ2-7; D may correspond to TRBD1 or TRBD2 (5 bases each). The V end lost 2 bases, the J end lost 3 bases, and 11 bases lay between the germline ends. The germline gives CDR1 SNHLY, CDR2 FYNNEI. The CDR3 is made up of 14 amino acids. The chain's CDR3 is CASSELGPGYEQYF. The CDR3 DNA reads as TGTGCCAGCAGTGAACTGGGACCAGGCTACGAGCAGTACTTC.

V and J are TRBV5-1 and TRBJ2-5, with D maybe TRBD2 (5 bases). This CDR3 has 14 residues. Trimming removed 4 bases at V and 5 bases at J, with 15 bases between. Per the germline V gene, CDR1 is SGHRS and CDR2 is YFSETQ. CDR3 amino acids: CASSRGQRAETQYF. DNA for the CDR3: TGCGCCAGCAGCCGTGGGCAGAGGGCGGAGACCCAGTACTTC.

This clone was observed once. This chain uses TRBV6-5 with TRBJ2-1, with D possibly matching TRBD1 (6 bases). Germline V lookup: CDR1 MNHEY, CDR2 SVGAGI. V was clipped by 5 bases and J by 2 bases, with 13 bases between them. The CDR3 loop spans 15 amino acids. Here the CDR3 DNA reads TGTGCCAGCAGTATTACAGGGCACACCTACAATGAGCAGTTCTTC. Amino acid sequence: CASSITGHTYNEQFF.

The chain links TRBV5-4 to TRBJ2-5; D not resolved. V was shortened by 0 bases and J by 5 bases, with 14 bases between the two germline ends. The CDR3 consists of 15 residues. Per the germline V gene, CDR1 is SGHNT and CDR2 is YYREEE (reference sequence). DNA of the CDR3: TGTGCCAGCAGCTTGGGGGCAAGATCCGTGGAGACCCAGTACTTC. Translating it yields CASSLGARSVETQYF.

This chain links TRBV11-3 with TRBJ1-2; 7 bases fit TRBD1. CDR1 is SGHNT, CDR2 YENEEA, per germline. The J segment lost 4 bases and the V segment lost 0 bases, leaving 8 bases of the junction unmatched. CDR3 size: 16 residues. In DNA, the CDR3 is TGTGCCAGCAGCTTAGAGGAGGGGGCGCAGGTCTATGGCTACACCTTC. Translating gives CASSLEEGAQVYGYTF.

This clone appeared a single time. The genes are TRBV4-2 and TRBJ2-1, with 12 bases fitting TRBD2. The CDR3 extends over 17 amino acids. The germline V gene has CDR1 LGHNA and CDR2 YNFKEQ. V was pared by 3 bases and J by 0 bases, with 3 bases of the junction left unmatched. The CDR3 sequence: CASSHGLAGSSYNEQFF. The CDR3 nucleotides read TGTGCCAGCAGCCATGGACTAGCGGGGAGCTCCTACAATGAGCAGTTCTTC.

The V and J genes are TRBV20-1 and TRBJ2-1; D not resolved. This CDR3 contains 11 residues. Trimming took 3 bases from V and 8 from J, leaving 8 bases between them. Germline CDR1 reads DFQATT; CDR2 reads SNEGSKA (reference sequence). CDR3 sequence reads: CSASWVDEQFF. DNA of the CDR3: TGCAGTGCTAGTTGGGTGGATGAGCAGTTCTTC.

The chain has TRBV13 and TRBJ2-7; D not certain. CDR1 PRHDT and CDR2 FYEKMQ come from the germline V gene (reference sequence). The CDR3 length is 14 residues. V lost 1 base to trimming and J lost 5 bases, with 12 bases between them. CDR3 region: CASSLAAGKDEQYF. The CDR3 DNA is TGTGCCAGCAGCTTAGCGGCAGGAAAAGACGAGCAGTACTTC. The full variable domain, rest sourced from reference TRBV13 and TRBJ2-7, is AAGVIQSPRHLIKEKRETATLKCYPIPRHDTVYWYQQGPGQDPQFLISFYEKMQSDKGSIPDRFSAQQFSDYHSELNMSSLELGDSALYFCASSLAAGKDEQYFGPGTRLTVT.

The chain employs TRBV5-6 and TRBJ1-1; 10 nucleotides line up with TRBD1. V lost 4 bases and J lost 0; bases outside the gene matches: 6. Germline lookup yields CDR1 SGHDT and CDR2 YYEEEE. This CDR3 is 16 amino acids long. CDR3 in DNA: TGTGCCAGCAGCCCTGGGACAGGGGTAATGAACACTGAAGCTTTCTTT. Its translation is CASSPGTGVMNTEAFF.